This entry concerns a single TCR beta chain. No antigen is known for it. V lost 5 bases, J lost 1 base, and 12 bases lay in between. The CDR3 runs to 15 residues. Germline CDR1 is SEHNR and CDR2 is FQNEAQ (reference sequence). The sample originates from a study of STAT5B mutations in CD4+ large granular lymphocyte leukemia. Study summary: Among healthy controls, a particular HLA allele went with more CDR3 'QG' motifs. Study-level findings and limits: Compared with healthy controls (2/35), patient top clones favored TRBV06 (8/27). Main leukemic clonotypes were patient-specific, but approximately 27% appeared at low frequency elsewhere.

Controls came from buffy coats of healthy blood donors. The table came from immunoSEQ multiplex PCR; TCRdb's copy has only in-frame clones and leaves some out. Of 20,000 to 25,000 clones in the sample, approximately 79% were seen once. The clonotype comes from a human donor in good health. Sequencing used CD4+ T cells from blood buffy coats. The rearrangement links TRBV7-9 to TRBJ2-1; D may be TRBD1 (5 bases). The CDR3 DNA reads as TGTGCCAGCAGCCAAGGGGCCATATCCTACAATGAGCAGTTCTTC. This codes for CASSQGAISYNEQFF.